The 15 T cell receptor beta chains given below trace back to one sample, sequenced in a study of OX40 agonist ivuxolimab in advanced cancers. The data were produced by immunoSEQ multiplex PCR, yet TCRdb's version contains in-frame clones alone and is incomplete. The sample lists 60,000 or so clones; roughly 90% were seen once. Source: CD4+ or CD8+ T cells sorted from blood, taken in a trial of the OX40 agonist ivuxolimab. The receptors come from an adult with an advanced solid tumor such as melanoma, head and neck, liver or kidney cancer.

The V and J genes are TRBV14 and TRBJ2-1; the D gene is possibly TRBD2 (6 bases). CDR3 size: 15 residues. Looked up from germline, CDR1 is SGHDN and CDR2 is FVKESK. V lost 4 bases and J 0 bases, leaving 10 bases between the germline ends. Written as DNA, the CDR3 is TGTGCCAGCAGCCTAGCGGAAAGCTCCTACAATGAGCAGTTCTTC. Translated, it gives CASSLAESSYNEQFF.

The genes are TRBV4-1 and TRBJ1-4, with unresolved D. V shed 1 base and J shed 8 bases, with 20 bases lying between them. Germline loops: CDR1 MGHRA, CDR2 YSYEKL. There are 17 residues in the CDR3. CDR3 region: CASSQGHVDVEREKLFF. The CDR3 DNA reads TGCGCCAGCAGCCAAGGTCACGTGGACGTCGAGAGGGAAAAACTGTTTTTT.

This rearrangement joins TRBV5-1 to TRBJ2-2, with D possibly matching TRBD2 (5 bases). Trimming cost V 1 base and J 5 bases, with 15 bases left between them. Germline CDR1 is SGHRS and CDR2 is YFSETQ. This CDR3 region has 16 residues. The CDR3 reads CASSLLPYPGTGELFF. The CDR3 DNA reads TGCGCCAGCAGCTTGCTTCCCTATCCGGGGACCGGGGAGCTGTTTTTT.

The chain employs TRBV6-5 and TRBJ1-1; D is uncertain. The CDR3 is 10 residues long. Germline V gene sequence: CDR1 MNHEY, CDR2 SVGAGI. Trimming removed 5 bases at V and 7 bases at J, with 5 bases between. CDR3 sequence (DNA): TGTGCCAGCAGTGCCCATGAAGCTTTCTTT. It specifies CASSAHEAFF.

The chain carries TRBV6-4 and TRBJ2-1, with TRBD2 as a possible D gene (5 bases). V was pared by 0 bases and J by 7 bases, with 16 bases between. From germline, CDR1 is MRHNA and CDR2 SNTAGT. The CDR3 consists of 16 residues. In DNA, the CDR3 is TGTGCCAGCAGTGACTCGTTCCGGGGTCCTCGAAATGAGCAGTTCTTC. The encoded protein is CASSDSFRGPRNEQFF.

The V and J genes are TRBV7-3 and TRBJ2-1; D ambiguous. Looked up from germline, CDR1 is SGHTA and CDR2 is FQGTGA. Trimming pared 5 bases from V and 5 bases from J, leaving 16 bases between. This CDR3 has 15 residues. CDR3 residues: CASSRGYDSNNEQFF. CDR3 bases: TGTGCCAGCAGCCGAGGCTATGATTCAAACAATGAGCAGTTCTTC.

The CDR3 region is CASSLRMGSGEKLFF. The CDR3 DNA is TGTGCCAGCAGCTTACGAATGGGCAGCGGTGAAAAACTGTTTTTT. This rearrangement joins TRBV7-9 to TRBJ1-4; unclear D gene. The CDR3 extends over 15 amino acids. Trimming cost V 2 bases and J 7 bases, with 14 bases left between them. CDR1 and CDR2 from the germline V gene are SEHNR and FQNEAQ (reference sequence).

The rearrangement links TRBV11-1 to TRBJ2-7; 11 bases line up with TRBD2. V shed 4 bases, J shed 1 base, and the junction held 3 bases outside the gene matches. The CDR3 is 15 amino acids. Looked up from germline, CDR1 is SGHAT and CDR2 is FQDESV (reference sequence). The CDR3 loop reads CASSSRLAGSYEQYF. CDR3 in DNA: TGTGCCAGCAGCTCGCGACTAGCGGGGTCCTACGAGCAGTACTTC.

CDR3 region: CASSLVVSPLHF. The CDR3 nucleotides read TGTGCCAGCAGCTTAGTTGTTTCACCCCTCCACTTT. The V and J genes are TRBV7-2 and TRBJ1-6; D unresolved. Trimming removed 1 base at V and 9 bases at J, with 4 bases between. The CDR3 totals 12 residues. CDR1 is SGHTA, CDR2 FQGNSA, per germline.

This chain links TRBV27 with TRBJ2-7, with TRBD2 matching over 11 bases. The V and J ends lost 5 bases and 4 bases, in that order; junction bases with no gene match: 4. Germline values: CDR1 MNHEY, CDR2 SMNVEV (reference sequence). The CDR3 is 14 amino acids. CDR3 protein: CASSPGTSGYEQYF. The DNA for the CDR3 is TGTGCCAGCAGTCCCGGGACTAGCGGATACGAGCAGTACTTC.

The CDR3 is CSVTSSNEQFF. The CDR3 region has the DNA TGCAGCGTCACTAGCTCCAATGAGCAGTTCTTC. The chain has TRBV29-1 and TRBJ2-1; D is perhaps TRBD2 (6 bases). The CDR3 extends over 11 amino acids. Germline assignment: CDR1 SQVTM and CDR2 ANQGSEA. V dropped 6 bases and J dropped 6 bases, with 9 bases sitting between them.

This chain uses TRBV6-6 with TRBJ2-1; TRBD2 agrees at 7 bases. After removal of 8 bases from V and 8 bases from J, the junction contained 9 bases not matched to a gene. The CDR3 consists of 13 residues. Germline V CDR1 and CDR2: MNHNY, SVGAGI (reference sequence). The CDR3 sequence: CASARETSDEQFF. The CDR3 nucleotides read TGTGCCAGCGCGCGGGAGACATCTGATGAGCAGTTCTTC.

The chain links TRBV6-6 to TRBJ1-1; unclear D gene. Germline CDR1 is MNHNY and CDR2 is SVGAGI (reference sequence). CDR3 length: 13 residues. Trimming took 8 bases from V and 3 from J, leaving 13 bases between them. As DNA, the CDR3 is TGTGCCAGCCTGAGAAGCGGGGACACTGAAGCTTTCTTT. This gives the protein CASLRSGDTEAFF.

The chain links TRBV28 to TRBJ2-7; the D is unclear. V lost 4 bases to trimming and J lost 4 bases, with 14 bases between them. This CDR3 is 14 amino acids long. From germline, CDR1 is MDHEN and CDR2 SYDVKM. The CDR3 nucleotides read TGTGCCAGCAGTTCCCCACCTTTAAAATACGAGCAGTACTTC. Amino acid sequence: CASSSPPLKYEQYF.

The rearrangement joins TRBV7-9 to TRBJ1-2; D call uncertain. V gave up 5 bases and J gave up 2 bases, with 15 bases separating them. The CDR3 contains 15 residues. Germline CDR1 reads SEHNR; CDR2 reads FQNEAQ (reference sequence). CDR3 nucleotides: TGTGCCAGCAGCCCGCATCCCCTTGGAAACTATGGCTACACCTTC. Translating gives CASSPHPLGNYGYTF.